These 2 T cell receptor beta chains came from one sample sequenced in a study of blood T cells in healthy people across ages. Together with a sample-barcoded 5' primer, a J-beta primer mix was included in a second PCR lasting about 7 to 11 cycles. TCRdb reanalysed the 5' RACE reads using MiXCR and keeps one entry per CDR3 protein. The sample holds 600,000 to 800,000 distinct CDR3 sequences, under 25% seen once. The specimen was blood. These receptors were taken from a man in his 70s in good health.

This clonotype was seen more than once but under ten times. Because the CDR3 is missing its conserved closing phenylalanine or tryptophan, this is likely a read error. The chain has TRBV10-2 and TRBJ2-1, with D possibly being TRBD2 (6 bases). The CDR3 consists of 14 residues. Trimming removed 3 bases from V and 8 bases from J, with 14 bases in between. From germline, CDR1 is WSHSY and CDR2 SAAADI. The CDR3, as DNA: TGCGCCAGCAGTGATGCAGGAGGGTTCGATGAGCAGTTCTCC. Its protein product is CASSDAGGFDEQFS.

V gene TRBV5-1 combines with J gene TRBJ2-6; D remains ambiguous. Germline V gene sequence: CDR1 SGHRS, CDR2 YFSETQ. V was clipped by 0 bases and J by 2 bases, with 9 bases between them. There are 16 residues in the CDR3. DNA for the CDR3: TGCGCCAGCAGCTTGGCTGAAACCGCTGGGGCCAACGTCCTGACTTTC. Protein product: CASSLAETAGANVLTF.